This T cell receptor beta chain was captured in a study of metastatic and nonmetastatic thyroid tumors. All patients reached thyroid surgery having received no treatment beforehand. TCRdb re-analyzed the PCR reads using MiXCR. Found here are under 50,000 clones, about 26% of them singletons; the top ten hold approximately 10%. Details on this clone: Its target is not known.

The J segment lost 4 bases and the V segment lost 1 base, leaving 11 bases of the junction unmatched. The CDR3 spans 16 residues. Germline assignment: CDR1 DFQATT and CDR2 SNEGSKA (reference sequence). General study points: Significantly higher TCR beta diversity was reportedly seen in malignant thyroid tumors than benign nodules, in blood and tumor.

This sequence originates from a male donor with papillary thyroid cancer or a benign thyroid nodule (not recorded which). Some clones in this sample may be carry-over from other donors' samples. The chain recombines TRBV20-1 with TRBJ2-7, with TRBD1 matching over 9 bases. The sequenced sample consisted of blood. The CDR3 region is CSARGVETGGRYEQYF. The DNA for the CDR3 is TGCAGTGCTAGAGGCGTTGAGACAGGGGGGAGATACGAGCAGTACTTC.